What follows describes a single T cell receptor beta chain. Its antigen is unknown. Reading from cysteine to phenylalanine, the CDR3 counts 15 amino acids. There is no recorded DNA. CDR1 and CDR2 are read off the germline V gene as SGHRS and YFSETQ. As normal controls, peripheral blood was provided by six healthy donors. This record belongs to a study of alternative splicing in chronic myeloid leukemia remission (dated by TCRdb to the early 2020s). For context, the study as a whole: RNA sequencing was used to profile peripheral blood taken from chronic-phase CML patients both at diagnosis and at remission, and those profiles were then compared against healthy donors. The median age was approximately 50 years at diagnosis, less than 60 at remission and less than 40 for the healthy controls. Trizol was used to extract total RNA from peripheral blood mononuclear cells of the diagnosis, remission and control samples. The female/male split was 11/5 for diagnosis samples, 8/3 for remission samples and 2/4 for controls. The research as a whole found: Blood cell composition differed strongly by timepoint, shifting from myeloid progenitor enrichment at diagnosis to mature lymphoid enrichment at remission. At remission, blood cell composition had been reconfigured so that it resembled normal controls enriched in lymphoid cells.

The method was bulk RNA-seq. The TruSeq Stranded RNA sample prep kit was used to generate libraries of poly-A-enriched mRNA from an input of 0.8 to 1 ug total RNA. Paired-end sequencing was carried out on a HiSeq 2500, and each sample was sequenced in triplicate. Each mate in the RNA-seq data had a read length of 125 nucleotides. The source study handled its data this way. After trimming, reads were aligned to hg38 using STAR v2.7, and quality control was handled by FASTQC, RSeQC and multiqc. Salmon 0.14.1 was used to quantify gene expression levels as transcripts per million (TPM). The results of principal component analysis suggested that neither trial, library batch, sequencing batch, treatment regimen nor sex drove the transcriptomic profiles. TCRdb reprocessed the reads; each CDR3 protein sequence makes one entry, and DNA is unavailable. TCRdb, not the authors, supplied the V and J calls. Recorded for this sample are 150 to 200 distinct CDR3 sequences; around 94% of them occurred a single time. The biggest ten clones account for 10% to 15% of the sample.

The receptor was derived from a person aged 25 to 49 in good health. This chain is built from TRBV5-1 and TRBJ2-1; there is no DNA to check the TCRdb D call of TRBD2. Material: PBMCs. The CDR3 here reads CASSLARDGHNEQFF.